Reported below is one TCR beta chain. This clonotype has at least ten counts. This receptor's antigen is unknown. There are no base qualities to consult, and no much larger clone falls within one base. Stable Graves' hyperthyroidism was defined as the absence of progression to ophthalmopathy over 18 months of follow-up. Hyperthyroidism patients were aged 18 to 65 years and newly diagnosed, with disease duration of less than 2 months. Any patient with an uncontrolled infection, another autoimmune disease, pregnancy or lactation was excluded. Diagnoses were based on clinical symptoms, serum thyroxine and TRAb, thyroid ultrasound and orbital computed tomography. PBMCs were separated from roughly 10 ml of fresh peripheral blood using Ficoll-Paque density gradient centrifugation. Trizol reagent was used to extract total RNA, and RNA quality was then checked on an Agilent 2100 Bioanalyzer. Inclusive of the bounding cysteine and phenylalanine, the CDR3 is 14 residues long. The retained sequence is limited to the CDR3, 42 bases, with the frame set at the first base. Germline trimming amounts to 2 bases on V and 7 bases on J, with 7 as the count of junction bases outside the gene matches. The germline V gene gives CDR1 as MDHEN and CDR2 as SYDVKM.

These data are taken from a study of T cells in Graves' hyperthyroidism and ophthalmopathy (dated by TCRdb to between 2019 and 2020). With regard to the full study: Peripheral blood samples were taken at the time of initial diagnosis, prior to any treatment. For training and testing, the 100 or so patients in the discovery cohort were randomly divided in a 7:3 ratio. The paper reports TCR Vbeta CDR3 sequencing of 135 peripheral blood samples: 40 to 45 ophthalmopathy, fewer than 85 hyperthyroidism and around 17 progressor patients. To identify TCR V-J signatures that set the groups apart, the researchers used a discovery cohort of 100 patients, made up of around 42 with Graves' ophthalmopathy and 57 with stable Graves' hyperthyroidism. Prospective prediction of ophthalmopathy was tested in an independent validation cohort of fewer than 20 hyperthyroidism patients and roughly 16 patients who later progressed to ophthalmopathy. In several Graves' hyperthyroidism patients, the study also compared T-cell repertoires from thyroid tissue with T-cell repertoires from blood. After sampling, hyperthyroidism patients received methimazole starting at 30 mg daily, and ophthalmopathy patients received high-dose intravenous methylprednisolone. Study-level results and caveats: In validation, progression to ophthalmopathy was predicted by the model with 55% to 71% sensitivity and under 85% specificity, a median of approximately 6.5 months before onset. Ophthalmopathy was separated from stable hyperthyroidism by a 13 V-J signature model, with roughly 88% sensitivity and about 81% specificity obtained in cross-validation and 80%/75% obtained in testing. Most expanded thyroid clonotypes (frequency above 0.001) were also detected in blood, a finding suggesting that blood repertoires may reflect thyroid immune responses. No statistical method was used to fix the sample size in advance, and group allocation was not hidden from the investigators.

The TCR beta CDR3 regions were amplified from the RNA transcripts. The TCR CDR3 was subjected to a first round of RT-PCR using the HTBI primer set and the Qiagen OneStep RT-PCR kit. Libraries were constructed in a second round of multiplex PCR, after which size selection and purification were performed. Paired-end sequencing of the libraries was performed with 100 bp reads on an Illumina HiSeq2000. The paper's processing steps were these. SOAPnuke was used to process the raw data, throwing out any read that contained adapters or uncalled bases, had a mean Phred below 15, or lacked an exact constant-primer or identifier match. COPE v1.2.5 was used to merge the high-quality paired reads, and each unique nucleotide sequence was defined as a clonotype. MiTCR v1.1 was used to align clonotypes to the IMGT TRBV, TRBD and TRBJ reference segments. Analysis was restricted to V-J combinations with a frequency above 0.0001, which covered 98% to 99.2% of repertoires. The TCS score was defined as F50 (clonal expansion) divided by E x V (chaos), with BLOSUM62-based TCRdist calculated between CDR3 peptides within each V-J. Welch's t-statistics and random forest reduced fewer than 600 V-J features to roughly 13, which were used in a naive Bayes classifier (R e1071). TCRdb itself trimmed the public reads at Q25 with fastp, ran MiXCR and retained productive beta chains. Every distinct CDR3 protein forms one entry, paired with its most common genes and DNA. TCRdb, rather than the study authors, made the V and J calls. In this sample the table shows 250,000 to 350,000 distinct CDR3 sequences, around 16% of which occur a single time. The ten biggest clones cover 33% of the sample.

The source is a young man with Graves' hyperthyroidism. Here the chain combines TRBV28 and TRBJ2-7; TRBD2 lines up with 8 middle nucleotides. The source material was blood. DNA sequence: TGTGCCAGCAGTTTAACCGGGAGGGTGGGGGAGCAGTACTTC. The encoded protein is CASSLTGRVGEQYF.